This passage covers 20 T cell receptor beta chains from one sample sequenced in a study of T-cell reconstitution after alpha-beta-depleted transplantation in children (dated by TCRdb to about 2016). According to the study, the label for this sample's treatment or condition signals: allogeneic hematopoietic cell transplantation with graft depleted of TCRalphabeta T cells and CD19 B cells. Libraries came from PCR. Sequencing took place on an Illumina HiSeq 2500. TCR libraries were prepared with molecular barcoding, using unique molecular identifiers to normalize TCRbeta repertoire quantification. TCRdb cleaned the public reads at Q25 with fastp, built clones with MiXCR and kept in-frame beta chains. Duplicate CDR3 protein sequences are folded into a single record with the most common DNA and genes. For this sample there are roughly 300,000 distinct CDR3 sequences; under 14% appear just once. The top ten constitute around 22% of the sample.

The sequenced sample was peripheral blood, obtained 180 days after TCRalphabeta/CD19-depleted stem cell transplant. These receptors were taken from a male patient under 10 years old who had a stem cell transplant for chronic granulomatous disease, so the T cells may come from the graft donor.

This clonotype was seen ten or more times. J is TRBJ2-6 and V is TRBV12-3 or TRBV12-4; D assignment may be TRBD1 or TRBD2 (5 bases each). The CDR3 is 13 residues long. V was cut by 5 bases and J by 6 bases, with 8 bases left in between. CDR3: CASSAGAANVLTF. DNA of the CDR3: TGTGCCAGCAGTGCCGGGGCGGCCAACGTCCTGACTTTC.

This clonotype occurred many times. V is TRBV5-1 and J is TRBJ1-5, with TRBD1 matching 9 bases. CDR1 is SGHRS, CDR2 YFSETQ, per germline. V lost 0 bases, J lost 5 bases, and 0 bases stayed unmatched. The CDR3 consists of 14 residues. For the CDR3, the DNA is TGCGCCAGCAGCTTGGGACAGGGGGATCAGCCCCAGCATTTT. Translation gives CASSLGQGDQPQHF.

In regard to this clonotype: Since a much larger clone is just one base distant, this may be a read error. The rearrangement links TRBV6-5 to TRBJ2-1; 9 nucleotides agree with TRBD2. This CDR3 comprises 18 residues. CDR1 and CDR2 from the germline V gene are MNHEY and SVGAGI. The CDR3 region is CASSYSVAGDYSYNERFF. DNA for the CDR3: TGTGCCAGCAGTTACTCTGTAGCGGGAGATTACTCCTACAATGAGCGGTTCTTC.

In regard to this clonotype: A much larger clone differs from this one at a single base, so this may be a read error. The chain has TRBV29-1 and TRBJ2-5; 8 bases fit TRBD1. The CDR3 covers 15 residues. In germline, CDR1 is SQVTM, CDR2 ANQGSEA. The CDR3 sequence: CSVVAAGGWQETQHF. The CDR3, as DNA: TGCAGCGTTGTTGCGGCAGGGGGCTGGCAAGAGACCCAGCACTTC. Based on the CDR3 plus reference TRBV29-1 and TRBJ2-5, the full variable domain is SAVISQKPSRDICQRGTSLTIQCQVDSQVTMMFWYRQQPGQSLTLIATANQGSEATYESGFVIDKFPISRPNLTFSTLTVSNMSPEDSSIYLCSVVAAGGWQETQHFGPGTRLLVL.

This clonotype was observed many times. The CDR3 sequence is CASASGEPTYEQYF. CDR3 sequence (DNA): TGTGCCAGCGCGTCAGGAGAACCTACCTACGAGCAGTACTTC. The chain is built from TRBV12-3 or TRBV12-4 and TRBJ2-7; D not resolved. CDR3 length: 14 residues. With 8 bases removed from V and 2 bases from J, the gap between germline ends came to 16 bases.

This clonotype was observed many times. The chain recombines TRBV20-1 with TRBJ2-7, with a weak D call TRBD1 (5 bases). The germline V gene has CDR1 DFQATT and CDR2 SNEGSKA (reference sequence). The length of the CDR3 is 14 residues. V was pared by 3 bases and J by 2 bases, with 14 bases between. CDR3 amino acids: CSASLGAMAYEQYF. The CDR3 bases are TGCAGTGCTAGCTTAGGGGCGATGGCCTACGAGCAGTACTTC.

This clonotype has at least ten counts. J is TRBJ2-5 and V is TRBV7-2; tentative D call: TRBD1 (6 bases). CDR1 is SGHTA and CDR2 is FQGNSA in the germline V gene. Trimming removed 5 bases from V and 2 bases from J, with 21 bases in between. The CDR3 is made up of 17 amino acids. The CDR3 loop reads CASSLSYTRGQQETQYF. The CDR3 region has the DNA TGTGCCAGCAGCCTATCCTACACCAGGGGACAACAAGAGACCCAGTACTTC.

This clonotype occurred many times. The chain joins TRBV5-1 to TRBJ1-2; 8 bases are shared with TRBD1. CDR1 is SGHRS, CDR2 YFSETQ, per germline. The CDR3 loop spans 15 amino acids. The ends lost 4 bases at V and 7 bases at J; junction bases unmatched: 12. The chain's CDR3 is CASSPPLRGRGGYTF. The CDR3 DNA is TGCGCCAGCAGCCCTCCCCTCAGGGGGCGCGGTGGCTACACCTTC.

This chain connects TRBV6-1 to TRBJ2-1; no firm D call. Looked up from germline, CDR1 is MNHNS and CDR2 is SASEGT. The CDR3 extends over 17 amino acids. Trimming took off 7 bases at V and 5 bases at J, with 24 bases between the two ends. CDR3 nucleotide sequence: TGTGCCAGCACCGAGAACAAGGGATTTGATATAAACAATGAGCAGTTCTTC. This sequence encodes CASTENKGFDINNEQFF.

This clonotype was counted a few times. The chain links TRBV5-1 to TRBJ1-2; 7 bases map to TRBD1. The V and J ends lost 1 base and 4 bases, in that order; junction bases with no gene match: 4. CDR1 SGHRS and CDR2 YFSETQ come from the germline V gene. The CDR3 is 14 residues long. The CDR3 DNA sequence: TGCGCCAGCAGCTTGACGAACAGGGGCTATGGCTACACCTTC. It is translated as CASSLTNRGYGYTF.

This rearrangement joins TRBV19 to TRBJ2-7; no reliable D call. Germline assignment: CDR1 LNHDA and CDR2 SQIVND (reference sequence). CDR3 length: 15 residues. Trimming cost V 4 bases and J 5 bases, with 18 bases left between them. DNA of the CDR3: TGTGCCAGTAGTACAAACCGGGTCCCTAATGACGAGCAGTACTTC. Its translation: CASSTNRVPNDEQYF.

This clonotype occurred many times. The gene calls are TRBV2 and TRBJ1-6; D might be TRBD1 (5 bases). V lost 4 bases and J 8 bases, leaving 9 bases between the germline ends. This CDR3 contains 13 residues. Germline assignment: CDR1 SNHLY and CDR2 FYNNEI. CDR3 protein: CASSVGRDSPLHF. The CDR3 DNA sequence: TGTGCCAGCAGTGTGGGCAGGGATTCACCCCTCCACTTT.

This clonotype was picked up many times. The CDR3 DNA sequence: TGCGCCAGCAGCCGAAGAGTCGGACAGGGGGCAGGGACAGATACGCAGTATTTT. It codes for CASSRRVGQGAGTDTQYF. The gene calls are TRBV5-1 and TRBJ2-3; 11 bases agree with TRBD1. V shed 4 bases, J shed 3 bases, and the junction held 13 bases outside the gene matches. Germline values: CDR1 SGHRS, CDR2 YFSETQ. This CDR3 has 18 amino acids. The complete variable domain, with remaining parts taken from reference TRBV5-1 and TRBJ2-3, reads KAGVTQTPRYLIKTRGQQVTLSCSPISGHRSVSWYQQTPGQGLQFLFEYFSETQRNKGNFPGRFSGRQFSNSRSEMNVSTLELGDSALYLCASSRRVGQGAGTDTQYFGPGTRLTVL.

This clonotype was picked up many times. The CDR3 sequence: CASSYSGPMPEQPQHF. The CDR3 bases are TGTGCCAGCAGTTACTCGGGCCCGATGCCTGAACAGCCCCAGCATTTT. The rearrangement joins TRBV6-2 or TRBV6-3 to TRBJ1-5; D is ambiguous. From germline, CDR1 is MNHEY and CDR2 SVGEGT. The V end lost 0 bases, the J end lost 7 bases, and 16 bases lay between the germline ends. CDR3 length: 16 residues.

In the case of this clonotype: This may come from a read error, since a much larger clone is one base off. Without the conserved terminal phenylalanine or tryptophan, this CDR3 likely stems from a read error. The rearrangement links TRBV5-1 to TRBJ1-1; D not certain. Between the trimmed V and J ends, which lost 3 bases and 0 bases, there was a span of 6 bases. The CDR3 has 13 residues. From germline, CDR1 is SGHRS and CDR2 YFSETQ. The DNA for the CDR3 is TGCGCCAGCAGCTCCTCAGTGAACACTGAAGCTTTCCTT. Its protein is CASSSSVNTEAFL.

This clonotype appeared a few times. The chain is built from TRBV11-2 and TRBJ1-2; D gene unclear. CDR1 is SGHAT and CDR2 is FQNNGV in the germline V gene. V was trimmed by 5 bases and J by 8 bases, leaving 15 bases between them. This CDR3 spans 13 amino acids. The CDR3 region has the DNA TGTGCCAGCAGCAAGGACCCTAGTAGGGGCTACACCTTC. The encoded protein is CASSKDPSRGYTF.

The chain links TRBV7-9 to TRBJ2-2; the D gene could be TRBD1 or TRBD2 (5 bases each). V dropped 2 bases and J dropped 5 bases, with 15 bases sitting between them. This CDR3 region has 16 residues. Germline CDR1 SEHNR, CDR2 FQNEAQ (reference sequence). CDR3: CASSLRESRVTGELFF. CDR3 DNA sequence: TGTGCCAGCAGCTTAAGGGAGTCCAGGGTTACCGGGGAGCTGTTTTTT.

The chain carries TRBV12-3 or TRBV12-4 and TRBJ2-1, with no clear D. Between the trimmed V and J ends, which lost 6 bases and 3 bases, there was a span of 21 bases. The CDR3 spans 17 residues. As DNA, the CDR3 is TGTGCCAGCAGAGCCTCCCTGGCCCCTTCAAGCTACAATGAGCAGTTCTTC. Amino acids: CASRASLAPSSYNEQFF.

This clonotype showed up many times. The chain employs TRBV20-1 and TRBJ2-7; 13 bases agree with TRBD2. The V gene end was trimmed by 6 bases and the J gene end by 0 bases; junction bases not matched to a gene: 5. From germline, CDR1 is DFQATT and CDR2 SNEGSKA (reference sequence). CDR3 length: 15 amino acids. The CDR3 DNA reads as TGCAGTGCAAGAAGGACTAGCGGGAGCTCCTACGAGCAGTACTTC. It encodes CSARRTSGSSYEQYF.

This clonotype was detected ten times or more. The chain links TRBV11-2 to TRBJ2-3; D is perhaps TRBD2 (5 bases). Germline loops: CDR1 SGHAT, CDR2 FQNNGV. The CDR3 totals 13 residues. Between the trimmed V and J ends, which lost 1 base and 10 bases, there was a span of 12 bases. CDR3 protein: CASSLVQDGAQYF. CDR3 nucleotide sequence: TGTGCCAGCAGCTTAGTCCAGGACGGGGCGCAGTATTTT.